This TCR beta chain was captured by sequencing in a study of graft-versus-host responses after intestinal transplantation. Regarding this clone: What it binds is unknown.

This CDR3 comprises 15 residues. Trimming at V came to 5 bases and at J to 0 bases, leaving 7 bases not matched to a gene. CDR1 and CDR2 (germline): MDHEN, SYDVKM. Repertoires were generated with immunoSEQ multiplex PCR, while TCRdb's copy carries only in-frame clones and drops some. The sample consists of about 51,000 clones, 80% to 90% of them appearing once. The specimen comprised unstimulated CD4+ T cells sorted from spleen or lymph node cells, sampled before transplant. The V call is TRBV28, the J call TRBJ2-7, with 7 nucleotides matching TRBD1. The source is a human donor who was the organ donor for an intestinal transplant. The CDR3 nucleotides are TGTGCCAGCAGTCCACAGGGGTCCTCCTCCTACGAGCAGTACTTC. It encodes CASSPQGSSSYEQYF.